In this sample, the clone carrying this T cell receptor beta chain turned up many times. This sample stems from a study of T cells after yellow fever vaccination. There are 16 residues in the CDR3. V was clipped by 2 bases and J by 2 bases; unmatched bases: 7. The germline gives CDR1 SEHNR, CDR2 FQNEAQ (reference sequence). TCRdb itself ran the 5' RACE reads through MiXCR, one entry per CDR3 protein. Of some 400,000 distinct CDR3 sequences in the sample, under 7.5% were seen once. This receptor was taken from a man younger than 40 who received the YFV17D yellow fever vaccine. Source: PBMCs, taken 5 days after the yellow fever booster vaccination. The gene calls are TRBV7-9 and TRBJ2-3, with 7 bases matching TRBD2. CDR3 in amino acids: CASSLKRLADTDTQYF. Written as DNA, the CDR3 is TGTGCCAGCAGCTTAAAACGGCTAGCGGACACAGATACGCAGTATTTT.